A single sample gave rise to the 17 T cell receptor beta chains below, sequenced in a study of T cells after yellow fever vaccination. TCRdb analysed the 5' RACE reads with MiXCR anew, one entry per CDR3 protein. This table holds a few hundred thousand distinct CDR3 sequences, 7.5% to 9% found once. The starting material was CD4+ T cells sorted from PBMCs, obtained 5 days after the yellow fever booster vaccination. These receptors came from a man younger than 35 who received the YFV17D yellow fever vaccine.

V and J are TRBV7-2 and TRBJ1-2; TRBD1 matches 7 bases. Germline V gene lookup returns CDR1 SGHTA and CDR2 FQGNSA. The CDR3 loop spans 14 amino acids. Trimming at V came to 4 bases and at J to 8 bases, leaving 10 bases not matched to a gene. The CDR3 nucleotides read TGTGCCAGCAGCTCGAGGACAGGCCAAAGGGGCTACACCTTC. Translated, it gives CASSSRTGQRGYTF.

This clonotype occurred many times. The rearrangement links TRBV12-3 or TRBV12-4 to TRBJ1-1; 7 nucleotides match TRBD1. Trimming cost V 2 bases and J 13 bases; bases outside gene matches: 10. The CDR3 runs 13 residues. The CDR3 nucleotides read TGTGCCAGCAGTTTAAAAGGTGACAGGGTTTTTTTCTTT. Translating it yields CASSLKGDRVFFF.

The genes are TRBV6-5 and TRBJ1-6; 10 bases map to TRBD1. V lost 4 bases to trimming and J lost 8 bases; unmatched junction nucleotides: 5. This CDR3 has 15 amino acids. Germline lookup yields CDR1 MNHEY and CDR2 SVGAGI. The DNA of the CDR3 is TGTGCCAGCAGTTCGACCGGGACAGGGGATTCACCCCTCCACTTT. It specifies CASSSTGTGDSPLHF.

V and J are TRBV18 and TRBJ2-7; 7 bases agree with TRBD1. CDR1 is KGHSH and CDR2 is LQKENI in the germline V gene. The trim removed 4 bases at V and 6 bases at J, leaving 3 bases unmatched. The CDR3 spans 12 residues. The CDR3 is CASSRDRVEQYF. The DNA for the CDR3 is TGTGCCAGCTCACGAGACAGGGTCGAGCAGTACTTC. The variable domain in full, completed from reference TRBV18 and TRBJ2-7, reads NAGVMQNPRHLVRRRGQEARLRCSPMKGHSHVYWYRQLPEEGLKFMVYLQKENIIDESGMPKERFSAEFPKEGPSILRIQQVVRGDSAAYFCASSRDRVEQYFGPGTRLTVT.

The chain links TRBV5-5 to TRBJ2-3, with a possible D match to TRBD2 (5 bases). Trimming removed 4 bases at V and 2 bases at J, with 11 bases between. The CDR3 runs 14 residues. Germline V lookup: CDR1 SGHKS, CDR2 YYEKEE (reference sequence). The CDR3 region has the DNA TGTGCCAGCAGCCCGAGGGAACTCACAGATACGCAGTATTTT. Its protein product is CASSPRELTDTQYF.

This clonotype was observed a few times. This chain uses TRBV6-2 or TRBV6-3 with TRBJ1-1, with D perhaps TRBD1 (5 bases). The germline V gene has CDR1 MNHEY and CDR2 SVGEGT. This CDR3 spans 13 amino acids. V lost 5 bases to trimming and J lost 0 bases, with 7 bases between them. CDR3 in amino acids: CASSDSMNTEAFF. The DNA of the CDR3 is TGTGCCAGCAGTGACAGCATGAACACTGAAGCTTTCTTT.

J is TRBJ1-6 and V is TRBV6-1; D uncertain. The CDR3 spans 13 residues. Germline V gene lookup returns CDR1 MNHNS and CDR2 SASEGT. Trimming left V 8 bases short and J 10 bases short, with 15 bases between. The CDR3 DNA is TGTGCCAGCGTGCTTATGGGCGAATCACCCCTCCACTTT. Its protein is CASVLMGESPLHF.

The chain carries TRBV7-9 and TRBJ2-7; weak D call: TRBD2 (5 bases). CDR1 is SEHNR, CDR2 FQNEAQ, per germline (reference sequence). Trimming shortened V by 1 base and J by 7 bases, and 14 bases separated the two germline ends. This CDR3 has 14 amino acids. The CDR3 loop reads CASSLGESSGEQYV. The CDR3 bases are TGTGCCAGCAGCTTAGGGGAGTCATCGGGGGAGCAGTACGTC.

Only a few counts were recorded for this clonotype. The CDR3 reads CASSLKGHSGNTIYF. The DNA for the CDR3 is TGTGCCAGCAGTTTGAAGGGTCACTCTGGAAACACCATATATTTT. This chain links TRBV27 with TRBJ1-3, with no clear D. V was cut by 3 bases and J by 0 bases, with 9 bases left in between. Per the germline V gene, CDR1 is MNHEY and CDR2 is SMNVEV (reference sequence). The CDR3 spans 15 residues.

The gene calls are TRBV12-3 or TRBV12-4 and TRBJ1-1; D ambiguous. The CDR3 has 15 residues. V was trimmed by 1 base and J by 4 bases, leaving 13 bases between them. DNA for the CDR3: TGTGCCAGCAGTTTAGGGTCGGGGAGAAGCACTGAAGCTTTCTTT. This sequence encodes CASSLGSGRSTEAFF.

This clonotype was counted many times. This chain links TRBV11-2 with TRBJ2-1; 9 bases match TRBD2. Unmatched junction bases numbered 6, after V lost 1 base and J lost 8 bases. This CDR3 has 15 amino acids. CDR1 and CDR2 from the germline V gene are SGHAT and FQNNGV. The DNA of the CDR3 is TGTGCCAGCAGCTTAGGAATAGCGGGGGTGTATGAGCAGTTCTTC. It translates to CASSLGIAGVYEQFF. Full variable domain (outside the CDR3, taken from reference TRBV11-2 and TRBJ2-1): EAGVAQSPRYKIIEKRQSVAFWCNPISGHATLYWYQQILGQGPKLLIQFQNNGVVDDSQLPKDRFSAERLKGVDSTLKIQPAKLEDSAVYLCASSLGIAGVYEQFFGPGTRLTVL.

The table lists this clonotype with many counts. The chain combines TRBV7-2 with TRBJ2-3; D remains ambiguous. V shed 5 bases and J shed 6 bases, with 9 bases lying between them. This CDR3 contains 12 residues. Germline V gives CDR1 SGHTA, CDR2 FQGNSA. The CDR3 nucleotides read TGTGCCAGCAGCCCTAGGTTCGATACGCAGTATTTT. The encoded protein is CASSPRFDTQYF.

The rearrangement links TRBV20-1 to TRBJ2-3, with TRBD2 identical over 9 bases. Germline values: CDR1 DFQATT, CDR2 SNEGSKA (reference sequence). The CDR3 runs 14 residues. V dropped 1 base and J dropped 2; count of bases not matched to a gene: 1. The CDR3 DNA reads TGCAGTGCTAGAGCTAGCGGGAACACAGATACGCAGTATTTT. This codes for CSARASGNTDTQYF.

The V call is TRBV20-1, the J call TRBJ1-6; no definite D call. Per germline, CDR1 DFQATT and CDR2 SNEGSKA (reference sequence). This CDR3 region has 13 residues. Trimming removed 6 bases from V and 11 bases from J, with 17 bases in between. CDR3 bases: TGCAGTGCAAAACCCTTCAGGATAGCACCCCTCCACTTT. Amino acid sequence: CSAKPFRIAPLHF.

The sample holds a few counts of this clonotype. J is TRBJ2-7 and V is TRBV7-9, with D possibly being TRBD1 or TRBD2 (5 bases each). Trimming cost V 5 bases and J 7 bases, with 15 bases left between them. The CDR3 spans 13 residues. Per germline, CDR1 SEHNR and CDR2 FQNEAQ (reference sequence). The CDR3 nucleotides read TGTGCCAGCAGCCAATGGGGACCAGGGGAGCAGTACTTC. As protein: CASSQWGPGEQYF.

The chain is built from TRBV9 and TRBJ2-3; the D is unclear. Trimming took 3 bases from V and 0 from J, leaving 2 bases between them. CDR3 size: 12 residues. CDR1 and CDR2 from the germline V gene are SGDLS and YYNGEE. CDR3 in amino acids: CASSDSTDTQYF. CDR3 nucleotides: TGTGCCAGCAGCGATAGCACAGATACGCAGTATTTT.

The rearrangement links TRBV9 to TRBJ2-1; maybe TRBD2 (7 bases). Deletions cut 0 bases from V and 0 bases from J, with 13 bases between. This CDR3 has 17 residues. Germline-derived CDR1 and CDR2 are SGDLS and YYNGEE. This chain's CDR3 is CASSVGGGAGSYNEQFF. The CDR3 nucleotides are TGTGCCAGCAGCGTAGGTGGGGGGGCTGGCTCCTACAATGAGCAGTTCTTC.